This T cell receptor (beta chain) emerged from a study of blood T cell repertoires in COVID-19. Trimming removed 0 bases from V and 1 base from J, with 13 bases in between. Germline lookup yields CDR1 LGHNT and CDR2 FRNRAP. The CDR3 has 17 residues. Clones were sequenced by immunoSEQ multiplex PCR, and TCRdb holds only the in-frame ones, with some missing. The table shows about 150,000 clones, with roughly 80% occurring only once. This TCR was sampled from a man in his fifties who had recovered from COVID-19. The chain recombines TRBV12-5 with TRBJ1-5; the D is unclear. Source material: PBMCs or T cells enriched from blood (not recorded which). The CDR3 DNA reads TGTGCTAGTGGTTTGGTATGGGAGGGTGTAAGCAATCAGCCCCAGCATTTT. This codes for CASGLVWEGVSNQPQHF.